What follows describes a single T cell receptor (beta chain). The target of this receptor is not known. Base qualities are not provided; no much larger clone lies one nucleotide away. The data belong to a study of a mutant IDH1 vaccine in newly diagnosed glioma (dated by TCRdb to the early 2020s). Notes on the research overall: Vaccination began 4-6 weeks after radiotherapy alone, or alongside temozolomide cycles in the chemotherapy-containing groups. Of the 32 patients who were treated, about 62% were male and approximately 40% were female, and the mean age was approximately 40 years. Before enrollment, patients had received standard therapy of radiotherapy alone, temozolomide alone, or radiochemotherapy with temozolomide; most received the combination. The week-35 safety follow-up was designated visit V12, and the week-47 end of study was designated visit V13. Six visits were used for peripheral blood collection: V03 (baseline), V05, V07, V10, V12 and V13. Longitudinal TCRB deep sequencing was performed for about two dozen treated patients wherever samples were available for exploratory analyses.

The sample's time point label, in plain terms: week 35, safety follow-up. Every vaccine dose consisted of 300 ug of a 20-mer mutant IDH1 peptide in Montanide, administered subcutaneously together with topical imiquimod. Patients were given eight vaccinations, in weeks 1, 3, 5, 7, 11, 15, 19 and 23, which matched visits V03 through V10. Donors had newly diagnosed WHO grade 3 or 4 IDH1-mutant astrocytomas with loss of nuclear ATRX. The samples were drawn from NOA16, a multicentre, single-arm, open-label phase I trial in Germany that tested a mutant IDH1 peptide vaccine in humans for the first time. Genomic DNA for TCRB sequencing was isolated from EDTA blood with the DNeasy Blood and Tissue Kit. What the study reported, not specific to this receptor: Availability determined which PBMC samples were chosen for TCRB deep sequencing. Pseudoprogression seemed to be unrelated to changes in the top peripheral T cell clonotypes found by TCRB sequencing. Immune responses induced by the vaccine were seen in 90% to 95% of patients across multiple MHC alleles. The authors noted that analyses of patient blood samples could not be reproduced because of sample limitations.

Preparation of the library involved the immunoSEQ multiplex PCR assay. Following the manufacturer's protocol, the hsTCRB Kit was used to amplify rearranged TCR beta chain sequences. Sequencing of TCRB libraries was carried out on an Illumina MiSeq. Concerning the study's data processing: The kit vendor's proprietary platform handled demultiplexing, trimming and gene mapping. The immuneACCESS repertoire file appears here via TCRdb, limited to in-frame rearrangements. These files lack a portion of the clones; in checked studies, under half of the deficit traces to unresolved V genes, and the cause of the others is not known. The DNA gave D and trimming, while V, J and clone size come from that table. A total of over 40,000 clones appear in this sample, 85% to 90% of them only once. Together, the top ten hold roughly 1.5% of the sample. The trim is 0 bases for V and 4 bases for J, with a gap of 12 bases between the germline ends. The germline V gene encodes CDR1 SGHRS and CDR2 YFSETQ. The CDR3, cysteine through phenylalanine, is 15 amino acids long. Only the CDR3 DNA is retained, 45 bases long and in frame from the first base.

Recombination joined TRBV5-1 with TRBJ2-3; TRBD2 is possibly the D segment (6 matching bases). Specimen: PBMCs, collected from a glioma patient whose treatment included an IDH1 peptide vaccine. The sequence came from a middle-aged man with glioma. The CDR3 protein is CASSLEGGDADTQYF. The sequenced DNA: TGCGCCAGCAGCTTGGAGGGAGGTGATGCAGATACGCAGTATTTT.